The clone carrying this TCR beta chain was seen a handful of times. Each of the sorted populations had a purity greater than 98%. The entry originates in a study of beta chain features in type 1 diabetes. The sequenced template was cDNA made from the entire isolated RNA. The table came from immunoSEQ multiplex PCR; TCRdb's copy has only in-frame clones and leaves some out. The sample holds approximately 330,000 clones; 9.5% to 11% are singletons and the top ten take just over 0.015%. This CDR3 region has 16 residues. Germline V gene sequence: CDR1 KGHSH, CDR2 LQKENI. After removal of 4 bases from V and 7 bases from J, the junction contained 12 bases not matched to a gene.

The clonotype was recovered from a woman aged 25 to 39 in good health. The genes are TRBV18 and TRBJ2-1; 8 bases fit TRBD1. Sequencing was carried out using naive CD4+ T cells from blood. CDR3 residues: CASSLGAGTGGNEQFF. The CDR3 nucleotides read TGTGCCAGCTCACTTGGCGCCGGGACAGGAGGGAATGAGCAGTTCTTC.